By proportion, the clone carrying this T cell receptor (beta chain) is large (0.1 to 1%). These data belong to a study of sequential checkpoint blockade in melanoma. Study details: Arm A got nivolumab then ipilimumab; arm B the reverse, 1:1. Each arm's sequence ended with maintenance nivolumab.

The germline V gene encodes CDR1 LGHNT and CDR2 FRNRAP. The CDR3 extends over 13 amino acids. The ends were cut back, 4 bases at V and 2 bases at J, with 9 bases in the middle. Some clones are missing from TCRdb's copy, which holds only in-frame ones; the method was immunoSEQ multiplex PCR. Among about 17,000 clones listed, 70% were seen once. The treatment: randomized to nivolumab then ipilimumab (arm A) or the reverse (arm B). None of the patients previously received DNA-damaging chemotherapy. Sorted cells were live CD3+CD8+, lacking CD19 and CD56, from PBMCs. The V call is TRBV12-5, the J call TRBJ2-7; D may be TRBD1 (5 bases). The material was CD8+ T cells sorted from blood (inferred from file names), obtained from a patient given nivolumab and ipilimumab in sequence. The sequence derives from a human donor with melanoma. CDR3 residues: CASGSQGPYEQYF. In nucleotides, the CDR3 is TGTGCTAGTGGTTCTCAGGGTCCCTACGAGCAGTACTTC.